These T cell receptor beta chains were read from a single sample in a study of T cell responses to AZD1222 COVID-19 vaccine. Clones were read by immunoSEQ multiplex PCR, and TCRdb kept only the in-frame ones, dropping some. This table holds 95,000 to 150,000 clones, 80% to 95% found once. The source was peripheral blood, collected 28 days after the second AZD1222 dose. These receptors originate from an adult who received the AZD1222 COVID-19 vaccine. The conserved cysteine and the conserved F or W are not part of the CDR3 here. Each record gives: D gene, V gene, clone size, CDR3 protein. The D gene is left open where the match is weak. Clone size is shown for a subset of rows, as once, few, many or a class of expanded clone.

NA	TRBV27	NA	ASNSAGRGENEQF
TRBD1	TRBV27	NA	ASSDRDRVNYGYT
TRBD1	TRBV7-9	few	ASSLSRSRRQGVTGELF
NA	TRBV28	NA	ASSLISQGHTGELF
NA	TRBV6-5	NA	ASSSRGGSEAF
NA	TRBV15	NA	ATSREVGGASPLH
NA	TRBV28	few	ASSLISYNSPLH
TRBD2	TRBV5-1	NA	ASSWGLAVETQY
NA	TRBV18	NA	ASSPGGTNTGELF
TRBD1	TRBV18	NA	ASSATGEDSPLH
NA	TRBV29-1	NA	SAEGPGEDEKLF
NA	TRBV28	few	ASSSNRGGWVEKLF
TRBD1	TRBV11-2	once	ASSTRQGNTQY
NA	TRBV28	NA	ASSRPIVRYNEQF
NA	TRBV7-2	NA	ASSRIGGNTEAF
TRBD2	TRBV7-2	NA	ASSLVGTIGSDTQY